A single sample gave rise to the 30 T cell receptor beta chains below, sequenced in a study of blood T cells in healthy people across ages. A second about 6 to 12 cycle PCR used barcoded and J-beta primers. MiXCR, run by TCRdb on the 5' RACE reads, gives a single entry per CDR3 protein. The data hold roughly 800,000 distinct CDR3 sequences, with roughly 60% observed a single time. The specimen was blood. These receptor sequences come from a man aged 25-45 years in good health.

This sequence joins TRBV6-6 and TRBJ1-6; D unclear. The CDR3 totals 15 residues. Looked up from germline, CDR1 is MNHNY and CDR2 is SVGAGI (reference sequence). V was shortened by 5 bases and J by 7 bases, with 15 bases between the two germline ends. DNA of the CDR3: TGTGCCAGCAGTATCAGCATAGATAACAATTCACCCCTCCACTTT. It is translated as CASSISIDNNSPLHF.

The rearrangement links TRBV28 to TRBJ2-1; TRBD2 matches at 7 bases. Trimming took 5 bases from V and 8 from J; bases not matched to a gene: 3. The CDR3 is made up of 12 amino acids. Germline CDR1 reads MDHEN; CDR2 reads SYDVKM. The CDR3: CASSGLDDEQFF. CDR3 bases: TGTGCCAGCAGTGGACTAGACGATGAGCAGTTCTTC.

The gene calls are TRBV20-1 and TRBJ2-7; tentative D call: TRBD2 (6 bases). Trimming left V 5 bases short and J 11 bases short, with 22 bases between. Per the germline V gene, CDR1 is DFQATT and CDR2 is SNEGSKA (reference sequence). The CDR3 covers 13 residues. CDR3: CSAPRHHSGREYF. Here the CDR3 DNA reads TGCAGTGCTCCCAGACACCATAGCGGAAGGGAGTACTTC.

V is TRBV7-9 and J is TRBJ1-2; 10 bases match TRBD1. V gave up 7 bases and J gave up 3 bases; unmatched junction bases: 8. The CDR3 runs to 15 residues. CDR1 is SEHNR, CDR2 FQNEAQ, per germline (reference sequence). The CDR3 coding sequence is TGTGCCAGCATCGGGAGGACAGGGGGGGACTATGGCTACACCTTC. Its translation is CASIGRTGGDYGYTF.

In its sample, this clonotype was seen many times. The rearrangement uses TRBV7-2 and TRBJ2-7; 10 bases fit TRBD1. Looked up from germline, CDR1 is SGHTA and CDR2 is FQGNSA. The CDR3 sequence is 14 residues long. V lost 5 bases and J lost 2; bases outside the gene matches: 3. The CDR3 DNA sequence: TGTGCCAGCAGCCCCGGGACAGGGGCCTACGAGCAGTACTTC. It specifies CASSPGTGAYEQYF.

The chain employs TRBV6-5 and TRBJ2-1; tentative D call: TRBD1 (5 bases). The length of the CDR3 is 15 residues. The V gene lost 5 bases and the J gene lost 8 bases, with 19 bases spanning the gap. CDR1 and CDR2 from the germline V gene are MNHEY and SVGAGI. The CDR3 reads CASSPTVGPVDEQFF. The CDR3 nucleotides read TGTGCCAGCAGTCCGACCGTGGGGCCCGTGGATGAGCAGTTCTTC.

Only one count was recorded for this clonotype. This chain connects TRBV29-1 to TRBJ2-7; 16 bases map to TRBD2. Trimming removed 6 bases from V and 4 bases from J; junction bases left unmatched: 9. CDR3 size: 16 residues. Germline CDR1 is SQVTM and CDR2 is ANQGSEA. DNA of the CDR3: TGCAGCGTGGCCGGGACTAGCGGGGGGGTGGGATACGAGCAGTACTTC. It is translated as CSVAGTSGGVGYEQYF.

The V and J genes are TRBV5-8 and TRBJ2-7; weak D call: TRBD2 (5 bases). Per germline, CDR1 SGHTS and CDR2 YDEGEE. This CDR3 comprises 17 residues. Trimming stripped 3 bases from V and 0 bases from J, with 19 bases between. Here the CDR3 reads CASSSHFSRVSSYEQYF. The CDR3, as DNA: TGTGCCAGCAGCTCCCATTTCTCGAGGGTGAGCTCCTACGAGCAGTACTTC.

This clonotype was detected ten times or more. V and J are TRBV7-9 and TRBJ1-1, with D unclear. Trimming pared 1 base from V and 5 bases from J, leaving 2 bases between. The CDR3 runs to 11 residues. The germline CDR1 and CDR2 sequences are SEHNR and FQNEAQ (reference sequence). CDR3 DNA: TGTGCCAGCAGCTTAGGTACTGAAGCTTTCTTT. This gives the protein CASSLGTEAFF. Looking up the rest from reference TRBV7-9 and TRBJ1-1 gives the full variable domain: DTGVSQNPRHKITKRGQNVTFRCDPISEHNRLYWYRQTLGQGPEFLTYFQNEAQLEKSRLLSDRFSAERPKGSFSTLEIQRTEQGDSAMYLCASSLGTEAFFGQGTRLTVV.

The rearrangement uses TRBV6-2 or TRBV6-3 and TRBJ2-5; 9 positions agree with TRBD2. Germline V gene data show CDR1 as MNHEY and CDR2 as SVGEGT. Trimming at V came to 0 bases and at J to 6 bases, leaving 8 bases not matched to a gene. This CDR3 contains 16 residues. The CDR3 sequence: CASSYSTLAGRKTQYF. DNA of the CDR3: TGTGCCAGCAGTTACTCGACCCTAGCGGGACGGAAGACCCAGTACTTC.

This sequence joins TRBV7-8 and TRBJ2-2; D tentatively fits TRBD1 or TRBD2 (5 bases each). Deletions cut 0 bases from V and 2 bases from J, with 16 bases between. The germline gives CDR1 SGHVS, CDR2 FQNEAQ. The CDR3 sequence is 18 residues long. Written as DNA, the CDR3 is TGTGCCAGCAGCTTAGCTTCTAGGGACCCGGAAAACACCGGGGAGCTGTTTTTT. This sequence encodes CASSLASRDPENTGELFF.

The chain carries TRBV4-3 and TRBJ2-1; 7 bases are a match to TRBD2. Germline CDR1 LGHNA, CDR2 YSLEER. With V trimmed by 4 bases and J by 9 bases, 9 bases remained unmatched. The CDR3 has 14 residues. Written as DNA, the CDR3 is TGCGCCAGCAGCCGGACAAGCGGGGCGGGTGAGCAGTTCTTC. It yields the protein CASSRTSGAGEQFF.

The gene calls are TRBV11-2 and TRBJ2-5; D uncertain. The CDR3 length is 15 residues. Between the trimmed V and J ends, which lost 4 bases and 5 bases, there was a span of 17 bases. CDR1 and CDR2 from the germline V gene are SGHAT and FQNNGV. As DNA, the CDR3 is TGTGCCAGCAGCTCTCGGACCCCCCCTCTGGAGACCCAGTACTTC. Its protein is CASSSRTPPLETQYF. The whole variable domain, filled in from reference TRBV11-2 and TRBJ2-5, reads EAGVAQSPRYKIIEKRQSVAFWCNPISGHATLYWYQQILGQGPKLLIQFQNNGVVDDSQLPKDRFSAERLKGVDSTLKIQPAKLEDSAVYLCASSSRTPPLETQYFGPGTRLLVL.

Only a few counts were recorded for this clonotype. The chain carries TRBV15 and TRBJ2-6; D perhaps matches TRBD2 (5 bases). The CDR3 loop spans 16 amino acids. The V end lost 3 bases, the J end lost 0 bases, and 9 bases lay between the germline ends. Per the germline V gene, CDR1 is LNHNV and CDR2 is YYDKDF (reference sequence). The CDR3 bases are TGTGCCACCAGCAGTGACGACTACTCTGGGGCCAACGTCCTGACTTTC. Residues: CATSSDDYSGANVLTF.

The rearrangement uses TRBV6-2 or TRBV6-3 and TRBJ1-5; D perhaps matches TRBD1 (6 bases). The germline gives CDR1 MNHEY, CDR2 SVGEGT. Trimming took off 5 bases at V and 5 bases at J, with 10 bases between the two ends. CDR3 length equals 13 residues. The CDR3: CASSRTADQPQHF. In DNA form, the CDR3 reads TGTGCCAGCAGTCGGACAGCTGATCAGCCCCAGCATTTT.

CDR3 loop: CASSLAKWSSYEQYF. The CDR3 region has the DNA TGTGCCAGCAGCTTAGCTAAGTGGAGCTCCTACGAGCAGTACTTC. V gene TRBV7-2 combines with J gene TRBJ2-7; D ambiguous. The CDR3 runs to 15 residues. Trimming shortened V by 0 bases and J by 0 bases, and 9 bases separated the two germline ends. Germline V lookup: CDR1 SGHTA, CDR2 FQGNSA.

This clonotype was counted between two and nine times. The chain recombines TRBV6-6 with TRBJ1-2; tentative D call: TRBD1 (5 bases). Trimming cost V 2 bases and J 7 bases, with 11 bases left between them. Germline CDR1 and CDR2: MNHNY and SVGAGI (reference sequence). The CDR3 length is 13 residues. The CDR3 coding sequence is TGTGCCAGCAGTTACGGCAGGGAGGGTGGCTACACCTTC. Translation gives CASSYGREGGYTF.

The V call is TRBV4-3, the J call TRBJ2-7, with 9 bases fitting TRBD1. The ends lost 6 bases at V and 1 base at J; junction bases unmatched: 7. The CDR3 runs 15 residues. The germline V gene encodes CDR1 LGHNA and CDR2 YSLEER. The CDR3 is CASSRGQGSSYEQYF. The CDR3 DNA sequence: TGCGCCAGCAGTCGCGGACAGGGGAGTTCCTACGAGCAGTACTTC.

This rearrangement joins TRBV7-2 to TRBJ2-3; 7 bases match TRBD2. J gave up 2 bases and V 6 bases, and 11 bases lay outside the gene matches. The CDR3 covers 16 residues. Germline V gene lookup returns CDR1 SGHTA and CDR2 FQGNSA. The chain's CDR3 is CASRLTVAGITDTQYF. The CDR3 region has the DNA TGTGCCAGCAGGCTTACTGTAGCGGGTATCACAGATACGCAGTATTTT.

This chain links TRBV29-1 with TRBJ2-5, with a possible D match to TRBD2 (7 bases). Germline V gives CDR1 SQVTM, CDR2 ANQGSEA. The CDR3 sequence is 14 residues long. The V end was cut by 4 bases, the J end by 6 bases, with 18 bases between. The CDR3 DNA follows: TGCAGCGTTGTAGAGATTGGGGGGGCACAGACCCAGTACTTC. Translation: CSVVEIGGAQTQYF.

The rearrangement uses TRBV2 and TRBJ2-5; TRBD1 matches 9 bases. The CDR3 is 16 amino acids. V shed 4 bases, J shed 0 bases, and the junction held 6 bases outside the gene matches. The germline CDR1 and CDR2 sequences are SNHLY and FYNNEI. This CDR3 is CASSGGTGPHQETQYF. The CDR3 coding sequence is TGTGCCAGCAGTGGGGGGACAGGGCCCCACCAAGAGACCCAGTACTTC.

The chain employs TRBV4-3 and TRBJ2-7, with 7 bases fitting TRBD2. The CDR3 runs to 15 residues. V shed 1 base and J 7 bases; nucleotides not matched to a gene: 10. From germline, CDR1 is LGHNA and CDR2 YSLEER. The CDR3: CASSQAAGPSGEQYF. The CDR3 DNA reads TGCGCCAGCAGCCAAGCAGCGGGACCTTCGGGGGAGCAGTACTTC.

V usage is TRBV29-1 and J usage is TRBJ2-3; 8 bases line up with TRBD2. The CDR3 has 14 residues. V lost 5 bases to trimming and J lost 3 bases; unmatched junction nucleotides: 7. The V gene's germline CDR1 is SQVTM and CDR2 ANQGSEA. CDR3 sequence: CSVSGGARTDTQYF. The CDR3 nucleotides read TGCAGCGTTTCGGGGGGGGCTAGGACAGATACGCAGTATTTT.

This clonotype appeared a few times. The chain has TRBV10-3 and TRBJ2-7; 10 nucleotides align to TRBD2. Germline loops: CDR1 ENHRY, CDR2 SYGVKD. The CDR3 is 12 residues long. As DNA, the CDR3 is TGTGCGACCGGGACTAGCGCCTACGAGCAGTACTTC. Translation: CATGTSAYEQYF.

This chain joins TRBV3-1 and TRBJ1-2; D gene ambiguous. Germline V gene sequence: CDR1 LGHDT, CDR2 YNNKEL (reference sequence). The V end was cut by 3 bases, the J end by 7 bases, with 21 bases between. CDR3 size: 16 residues. Here the CDR3 DNA reads TGTGCCAGCAGCCAGAAACTCGGACCATCCCTGCGTGGCTACACCTTC. Translated, it gives CASSQKLGPSLRGYTF. Combining the CDR3 with reference TRBV3-1 and TRBJ1-2 gives the whole variable domain DTAVSQTPKYLVTQMGNDKSIKCEQNLGHDTMYWYKQDSKKFLKIMFSYNNKELIINETVPNRFSPKSPDKAHLNLHINSLELGDSAVYFCASSQKLGPSLRGYTFGSGTRLTVV.

This clonotype came up once. J is TRBJ2-1 and V is TRBV6-4; possible D gene TRBD1, 5 bases. The CDR3 totals 13 residues. Between the trimmed V and J ends, which lost 1 base and 7 bases, there was a span of 8 bases. Germline V gene lookup returns CDR1 MRHNA and CDR2 SNTAGT. As DNA, the CDR3 is TGTGCCAGCAGTGACTTTAGGGGTAATGAGCAGTTCTTC. Protein product: CASSDFRGNEQFF.

This chain joins TRBV27 and TRBJ2-1; possibly TRBD2 for D (6 bases). The V gene's germline CDR1 is MNHEY and CDR2 SMNVEV (reference sequence). The CDR3 length is 15 residues. V dropped 4 bases and J dropped 6 bases, with 16 bases sitting between them. This chain's CDR3 is CASSYGGSGGNEQFF. In DNA, the CDR3 is TGTGCCAGCAGTTATGGGGGTAGCGGAGGCAATGAGCAGTTCTTC.

This clonotype was observed a single time. The rearrangement joins TRBV20-1 to TRBJ2-5, with 9 bases lining up with TRBD2. V trimming: 3 bases; J trimming: 11 bases; junction bases outside the gene matches: 13. This CDR3 contains 14 residues. CDR1 is DFQATT, CDR2 SNEGSKA, per germline (reference sequence). Here the CDR3 DNA reads TGCAGTGCTAGTGCGGGGGGGGCCTTCAGTGAGCAGTACTTC. It is translated as CSASAGGAFSEQYF.

This chain uses TRBV28 with TRBJ2-7; 10 positions match TRBD2. Germline V gives CDR1 MDHEN, CDR2 SYDVKM. J was trimmed by 5 bases and V by 5 bases; bases with no gene match: 3. This CDR3 has 13 residues. CDR3 DNA sequence: TGTGCCAGCAGTCTGGGACTAGCGAACGAGCAGTACTTC. This codes for CASSLGLANEQYF.

This clonotype was seen many times. The CDR3 reads CASSSLRGGPYEQYF. In DNA form, the CDR3 reads TGCGCCAGCAGCTCCCTTAGAGGGGGCCCCTACGAGCAGTACTTC. The chain has TRBV5-1 and TRBJ2-7; 7 nucleotides align to TRBD1. CDR3 length: 15 amino acids. V gave up 3 bases and J gave up 2 bases; unmatched junction bases: 8. Germline CDR1 is SGHRS and CDR2 is YFSETQ.